A single sample gave rise to the 26 T cell receptor beta chains below, sequenced in a study of fetal regulatory T cell absence and autoimmunity. TCRdb's copy holds only in-frame clones and misses some; the assay was immunoSEQ multiplex PCR. This table has some 44,000 clones, around 85% appearing once. Sequenced material: cord blood. The receptors originated from a newborn boy with IPEX syndrome.

The chain links TRBV4-1 to TRBJ1-4; D is unresolved. CDR3 length: 12 amino acids. Germline V gives CDR1 MGHRA, CDR2 YSYEKL. V was shortened by 2 bases and J by 7 bases, with 5 bases between the two germline ends. CDR3 residues: CASSQKGEKLFF. The CDR3 DNA is TGCGCCAGCAGCCAAAAGGGTGAAAAACTGTTTTTT.

The rearrangement links TRBV23-1 to TRBJ1-1; the match to TRBD1 covers 8 bases. TRBV23-1 is an ORF, and what it does is uncertain. The CDR3 contains 13 residues. Trimming cost V 2 bases and J 6 bases; bases outside gene matches: 2. CDR3 DNA sequence: TGCGCCAGCAGTCAACCAGGGGGCCCTGAAGCTTTCTTT. Translation: CASSQPGGPEAFF.

The V and J genes are TRBV19 and TRBJ2-3; D ambiguous. The V gene's germline CDR1 is LNHDA and CDR2 SQIVND (reference sequence). V lost 7 bases and J 1 base, leaving 9 bases between the germline ends. The CDR3 spans 13 residues. CDR3 sequence reads: CASNNARTDTQYF. DNA for the CDR3: TGTGCCAGTAACAACGCGCGCACAGATACGCAGTATTTT.

The gene calls are TRBV5-4 and TRBJ2-1; 10 bases are shared with TRBD2. The V and J ends lost 3 bases and 5 bases, in that order; junction bases with no gene match: 11. The CDR3 consists of 17 residues. Germline V lookup: CDR1 SGHNT, CDR2 YYREEE (reference sequence). The CDR3 loop is CASSYGLAVTLDNEQFF. CDR3 bases: TGTGCCAGCAGCTACGGACTAGCGGTAACCCTGGACAATGAGCAGTTCTTC.

CDR3 amino acids: CASNLAGGSYGYTF. For the CDR3, the DNA is TGTGCCAGTAACCTCGCGGGGGGAAGTTATGGCTACACCTTC. The chain recombines TRBV19 with TRBJ1-2; tentatively, D is TRBD1 (5 bases). CDR3 length: 14 amino acids. V was clipped by 7 bases and J by 5 bases, with 17 bases between them. Per the germline V gene, CDR1 is LNHDA and CDR2 is SQIVND (reference sequence).

This clone was seen a handful of times. The chain carries TRBV6-5 and TRBJ1-5; perhaps TRBD1 as D (6 bases). From germline, CDR1 is MNHEY and CDR2 SVGAGI. The CDR3 length is 15 residues. V was trimmed by 4 bases and J by 2 bases, leaving 12 bases between them. The CDR3: CASSSSRQGNQPQHF. Here the CDR3 DNA reads TGTGCCAGCAGTTCCTCTCGACAGGGCAATCAGCCCCAGCATTTT.

This clone was counted only a few times. The chain combines TRBV6-5 with TRBJ1-1; unclear D gene. The CDR3 covers 11 residues. Germline CDR1 reads MNHEY; CDR2 reads SVGAGI. V was clipped by 8 bases and J by 11 bases, with 15 bases between them. This CDR3 is CASGNLRWAFF. The CDR3 DNA sequence: TGTGCCAGCGGCAATCTTCGCTGGGCTTTCTTT.

The gene calls are TRBV18 and TRBJ2-4; 11 bases align to TRBD1. Trimming removed 3 bases from V and 5 bases from J; junction bases left unmatched: 9. The CDR3 spans 17 residues. Germline assignment: CDR1 KGHSH and CDR2 LQKENI. CDR3 in amino acids: CASSPNIPGQGENIQYF. DNA of the CDR3: TGTGCCAGCTCACCGAATATACCGGGACAGGGGGAAAACATTCAGTACTTC. Complete variable domain (other parts from reference TRBV18 and TRBJ2-4): NAGVMQNPRHLVRRRGQEARLRCSPMKGHSHVYWYRQLPEEGLKFMVYLQKENIIDESGMPKERFSAEFPKEGPSILRIQQVVRGDSAAYFCASSPNIPGQGENIQYFGAGTRLSVL.

The gene calls are TRBV11-2 and TRBJ1-6; D gene ambiguous. Trimming shortened V by 0 bases and J by 8 bases, and 8 bases separated the two germline ends. This CDR3 region has 14 residues. Per the germline V gene, CDR1 is SGHAT and CDR2 is FQNNGV. CDR3 DNA: TGTGCCAGCAGCTTAGATCTGCTGGATTCACCCCTCCACTTT. Its protein product is CASSLDLLDSPLHF.

The rearrangement joins TRBV5-4 to TRBJ1-6, with 7 bases lining up with TRBD1. The CDR3 extends over 14 amino acids. The V and J ends lost 5 bases and 4 bases, in that order; junction bases with no gene match: 3. Germline values: CDR1 SGHNT, CDR2 YYREEE (reference sequence). As DNA, the CDR3 is TGTGCCAGCAGTAGACAGGGTTATAATTCACCCCTCCACTTT. Its protein is CASSRQGYNSPLHF.

The chain is built from TRBV5-1 and TRBJ1-4; D is unclear. The germline gives CDR1 SGHRS, CDR2 YFSETQ. The V and J ends lost 0 bases and 5 bases respectively, with 5 bases between them. This CDR3 has 13 residues. The CDR3 protein is CASSLVSNEKLFF. The CDR3 bases are TGCGCCAGCAGCTTGGTGTCAAATGAAAAACTGTTTTTT. Full variable domain (outside the CDR3, taken from reference TRBV5-1 and TRBJ1-4): KAGVTQTPRYLIKTRGQQVTLSCSPISGHRSVSWYQQTPGQGLQFLFEYFSETQRNKGNFPGRFSGRQFSNSRSEMNVSTLELGDSALYLCASSLVSNEKLFFGSGTQLSVL.

This clone was picked up one time. The rearrangement links TRBV6-6 to TRBJ2-7; D could derive from TRBD1 or TRBD2 (7 bases each). Germline V gives CDR1 MNHNY, CDR2 SVGAGI (reference sequence). The CDR3 length is 13 residues. Trimming took 6 bases from V and 6 from J, leaving 15 bases between them. The CDR3 loop is CASRRQGGLEQYF. CDR3 sequence (DNA): TGTGCCAGCAGGAGACAGGGAGGGCTCGAGCAGTACTTC.

The chain is built from TRBV25-1 and TRBJ2-7, with D perhaps matching TRBD2 (5 bases). Germline CDR1 reads MGHDK; CDR2 reads SYGVNS. The CDR3 runs to 11 residues. V was pared by 6 bases and J by 3 bases, with 6 bases between. The CDR3: CASSRGYEQYF. The CDR3 DNA follows: TGTGCCAGCAGCCGGGGCTACGAGCAGTACTTC.

The chain carries TRBV5-1 and TRBJ1-4; TRBD1 matches 7 bases. With 4 bases clipped from V and 2 bases from J, the junction kept 14 bases outside the gene matches. CDR1 is SGHRS, CDR2 YFSETQ, per germline. This CDR3 comprises 18 residues. Written as DNA, the CDR3 is TGCGCCAGCAGCGTGACAGGGAGTACTAGTACCACTAATGAAAAACTGTTTTTT. Its protein product is CASSVTGSTSTTNEKLFF.

V usage is TRBV9 and J usage is TRBJ2-3, with TRBD2 identical over 7 bases. After removal of 1 base from V and 6 bases from J, the junction contained 8 bases not matched to a gene. CDR1 is SGDLS and CDR2 is YYNGEE in the germline V gene. CDR3 length: 15 amino acids. Here the CDR3 reads CASSVLAGEGDTQYF. In DNA, the CDR3 is TGTGCCAGCAGCGTACTCGCGGGAGAAGGTGATACGCAGTATTTT. The complete variable domain, with remaining parts taken from reference TRBV9 and TRBJ2-3, reads DSGVTQTPKHLITATGQRVTLRCSPRSGDLSVYWYQQSLDQGLQFLIQYYNGEERAKGNILERFSAQQFPDLHSELNLSSLELGDSALYFCASSVLAGEGDTQYFGPGTRLTVL.

This chain links TRBV6-5 with TRBJ2-7; D is tentatively TRBD1 or TRBD2 (5 bases each). CDR1 and CDR2 (germline): MNHEY, SVGAGI. CDR3 size: 13 residues. V was clipped by 5 bases and J by 4 bases, with 12 bases between them. Here the CDR3 reads CASSEVWGYEQYF. In nucleotides, the CDR3 is TGTGCCAGCAGTGAAGTTTGGGGGTACGAGCAGTACTTC.

This clone has only one observation. The genes are TRBV5-4 and TRBJ1-4, with unresolved D. CDR3 length equals 14 residues. Between the trimmed V and J ends, which lost 2 bases and 0 bases, there was a span of 5 bases. The germline V gene encodes CDR1 SGHNT and CDR2 YYREEE (reference sequence). The CDR3 spells CASSFYATNEKLFF. CDR3 nucleotides: TGTGCCAGCAGCTTTTATGCAACTAATGAAAAACTGTTTTTT.

The CDR3 is CSVSGRRDGELFF. CDR3 in DNA: TGCAGCGTTAGCGGGAGACGGGACGGGGAGCTGTTTTTT. The chain has TRBV29-1 and TRBJ2-2; 8 bases agree with TRBD2. There are 13 residues in the CDR3. CDR1 is SQVTM, CDR2 ANQGSEA, per germline. Trimming took 5 bases from V and 7 from J; bases not matched to a gene: 6.

This sequence joins TRBV19 and TRBJ1-1; D call uncertain. Germline CDR1 LNHDA, CDR2 SQIVND (reference sequence). Trimming removed 3 bases at V and 1 base at J, with 15 bases between. This CDR3 spans 16 amino acids. In DNA, the CDR3 is TGTGCCAGTAGTATTTACAGCCATTTGGGGAACACTGAAGCTTTCTTT. Amino acid sequence: CASSIYSHLGNTEAFF.

V and J are TRBV7-9 and TRBJ1-4; D unresolved. V lost 2 bases to trimming and J lost 0 bases, with 4 bases between them. Germline CDR1 is SEHNR and CDR2 is FQNEAQ (reference sequence). This CDR3 is 14 amino acids long. The CDR3 here is CASSLQATNEKLFF. CDR3 nucleotide sequence: TGTGCCAGCAGCTTACAGGCAACTAATGAAAAACTGTTTTTT.

The chain couples TRBV14 to TRBJ2-2; D ambiguous. Trimming removed 4 bases at V and 7 bases at J, with 13 bases between. CDR1 is SGHDN and CDR2 is FVKESK in the germline V gene. The CDR3 has 14 residues. CDR3 sequence: CASSPHPLSGELFF. The DNA for the CDR3 is TGTGCCAGCAGCCCTCATCCACTGAGCGGGGAGCTGTTTTTT.

This chain connects TRBV5-5 to TRBJ2-4; D is possibly TRBD2 (5 bases). The CDR3 runs 17 residues. V was pared by 3 bases and J by 0 bases, with 16 bases between. The germline CDR1 and CDR2 sequences are SGHKS and YYEKEE (reference sequence). CDR3 protein: CASSSLALAVAKNIQYF. In DNA form, the CDR3 reads TGTGCCAGCAGCTCCCTAGCACTCGCCGTAGCCAAAAACATTCAGTACTTC.

This clone was detected a few times. Within the sample, other DNA sequences also encode this same CDR3. This rearrangement joins TRBV7-9 to TRBJ2-7; D not resolved. Per the germline V gene, CDR1 is SEHNR and CDR2 is FQNEAQ (reference sequence). Deletions cut 0 bases from V and 4 bases from J, with 7 bases between. CDR3 length: 13 residues. In DNA, the CDR3 is TGTGCCAGCAGCTTAGCGGGCGGTTACGAGCAGTACTTC. Protein product: CASSLAGGYEQYF.

The CDR3 loop is CASTYPLGRVETQYF. CDR3 DNA: TGTGCCAGCACCTACCCCCTGGGGCGGGTGGAGACCCAGTACTTC. The chain has TRBV6-5 and TRBJ2-5, with D perhaps being TRBD1 or TRBD2 (5 bases each). Per germline, CDR1 MNHEY and CDR2 SVGAGI. V shed 7 bases and J shed 5 bases, with 20 bases lying between them. The CDR3 has 15 residues.

The chain carries TRBV18 and TRBJ2-5; D may be TRBD1 or TRBD2 (6 bases each). The CDR3 totals 16 residues. Germline CDR1 and CDR2: KGHSH and LQKENI. V was pared by 2 bases and J by 4 bases, with 17 bases between. CDR3 sequence reads: CASSPLGGTQGETQYF. Written as DNA, the CDR3 is TGTGCCAGCTCACCATTAGGGGGGACCCAAGGAGAGACCCAGTACTTC.

This chain links TRBV4-2 with TRBJ1-4; no definite D call. The CDR3 length is 13 residues. In germline, CDR1 is LGHNA, CDR2 YNFKEQ. V gave up 4 bases and J gave up 8 bases, with 11 bases separating them. Written as DNA, the CDR3 is TGTGCCAGCAGCCTCTTAATAGGAGAAAAACTGTTTTTT. This gives the protein CASSLLIGEKLFF.